This TCR beta chain was observed in a study of cytotoxic CD8 clonotypes in ibrutinib-treated CLL. The CDR3 has 15 residues. Germline V gives CDR1 MNHNY, CDR2 SVGAGI (reference sequence). Trimming cost V 3 bases and J 7 bases, with 19 bases left between them. Study results and caveats: Rising at ibrutinib response, clonality subsequently fell back toward baseline at progression.

Investigators sought sequencing depths of between 1 in 200,000 and 1 in 1 million T cells. Assay: immunoSEQ multiplex PCR; the TCRdb copy retains only in-frame clones and omits some. The table lists under 150,000 clones, 80% to 85% of them singletons. This clone was recorded once. Its antigen remains unidentified. The V gene is TRBV6-6, the J gene TRBJ2-7; D gene uncertain. The sequencing here drew on PBMCs, taken after 24 months of ibrutinib treatment. The TCR was taken from a human donor with chronic lymphocytic leukemia. CDR3 DNA: TGTGCCAGCAGTTATCTCGGCATTGGTTACACAGAGCAGTACTTC. It specifies CASSYLGIGYTEQYF.